This is a list of T cell receptor beta chains from one sample in a study of CD8 T cells in Susac syndrome. MiXCR, run by TCRdb on the immunoSEQ multiplex PCR reads, gives a single entry per CDR3 protein. The profile covers 150,000 to 200,000 distinct CDR3 sequences, with under 95% appearing a single time and over 0.08% taken by the ten largest. Sequencing was performed on CD4+ T cells from PBMCs. The source of these receptors is a human donor with multiple sclerosis. CDR3s include the opening cysteine and the closing phenylalanine or tryptophan. A D gene is named only where the DNA matches it firmly. Size is omitted from some rows. Given values are once, few, many or a class for expanded clones.

V: TRBV20-1; size: .; J: TRBJ2-5; D: .; CDR3: CSASTRYQETQYF; DNA: TGCAGTGCTAGTACCAGGTACCAAGAGACCCAGTACTTC
V: TRBV6-2/TRBV6-3; size: .; J: TRBJ2-7; D: TRBD2; CDR3: CASSYRPSGRTYEQYF; DNA: TGTGCCAGCAGCTACAGGCCTAGCGGGAGAACCTACGAGCAGTACTTC
V: TRBV7-7; size: .; J: TRBJ2-5; D: .; CDR3: CASSGGGETQYF; DNA: TGTGCCAGCAGCGGAGGGGGGGAGACCCAGTACTTC
V: TRBV7-2; size: .; J: TRBJ2-1; D: .; CDR3: CASSSGGVGQFF; DNA: TGTGCCAGCAGCTCCGGGGGCGTAGGGCAGTTCTTC
V: TRBV5-1; size: .; J: TRBJ1-4; D: .; CDR3: CASSLRDATNEKLFF; DNA: TGCGCCAGCAGCCTGAGGGACGCAACTAATGAAAAACTGTTTTTT
V: TRBV5-1; size: .; J: TRBJ2-1; D: TRBD2; CDR3: CASSRAGGLDEQFF; DNA: TGCGCCAGCAGTAGAGCGGGGGGGCTTGATGAGCAGTTCTTC
V: TRBV5-1; size: .; J: TRBJ2-4; D: TRBD1; CDR3: CASSSGQIKNIQYF; DNA: TGCGCCAGCAGCTCGGGACAGATCAAAAACATTCAGTACTTC
V: TRBV5-6; size: once; J: TRBJ2-1; D: .; CDR3: CASSLPQGIYNEQFF; DNA: TGTGCCAGCAGCTTGCCCCAGGGAATCTACAATGAGCAGTTCTTC
V: TRBV14; size: .; J: TRBJ2-6; D: .; CDR3: CASSQVTIAGANVLTF; DNA: TGTGCCAGCAGCCAAGTCACGATCGCTGGGGCCAACGTCCTGACTTTC
V: TRBV30; size: .; J: TRBJ1-2; D: .; CDR3: CAWRPPGTHGYTF; DNA: TGTGCCTGGAGGCCCCCGGGTACCCATGGCTACACCTTC
V: TRBV12-3/TRBV12-4; size: .; J: TRBJ2-7; D: .; CDR3: CASSLYGVSYEQYF; DNA: TGTGCCAGCAGTTTGTACGGGGTCTCCTACGAGCAGTACTTC
V: TRBV5-1; size: .; J: TRBJ2-3; D: TRBD2; CDR3: CASSFFSQRGGTDTQYF; DNA: TGCGCCAGCAGTTTTTTCTCCCAGCGGGGTGGGACAGATACGCAGTATTTT